This record concerns one TCR beta chain sequence. Its antigen remains unknown. Carried by the TCR beta cDNA libraries were unique molecular identifiers. Input amounts of about 0.85 to 10 million T cells were used. These gave roughly 0.5 million cDNA molecules, so each molecule approximated one T cell. TCRdb re-called the PCR reads through MiXCR, storing one row per CDR3 protein. Found here are a few hundred thousand distinct CDR3 sequences, 30% to 45% of them singletons; the top ten hold around 15%. This sample stems from a study of post-analysis software for immune sequencing data. Study-level background: Both relapsing-remitting and secondary progressive multiple sclerosis featured among the disease courses, as did progressive-relapsing multiple sclerosis. Findings of the study overall: Multiple sclerosis patients had significantly lower normalized Chao1 diversity than controls. The F measure placed samples prepared in the same batch into strongly shared clusters. Relative to controls, patients had about five TRBV segments at higher frequency, with TRBV5-6, TRBV5-1 and TRBV20-1 among these.

Germline CDR1 is LNHNV and CDR2 is YYDKDF (reference sequence). V was cut by 5 bases and J by 0 bases, with 5 bases left in between. The CDR3 length is 13 residues. The source is a girl aged 5-17 years with multiple sclerosis. The sample was blood. The chain employs TRBV15 and TRBJ1-5, with D unresolved. The DNA of the CDR3 is TGTGCCACCAGCCTCCATAGCAATCAGCCCCAGCATTTT. Amino acid sequence: CATSLHSNQPQHF.